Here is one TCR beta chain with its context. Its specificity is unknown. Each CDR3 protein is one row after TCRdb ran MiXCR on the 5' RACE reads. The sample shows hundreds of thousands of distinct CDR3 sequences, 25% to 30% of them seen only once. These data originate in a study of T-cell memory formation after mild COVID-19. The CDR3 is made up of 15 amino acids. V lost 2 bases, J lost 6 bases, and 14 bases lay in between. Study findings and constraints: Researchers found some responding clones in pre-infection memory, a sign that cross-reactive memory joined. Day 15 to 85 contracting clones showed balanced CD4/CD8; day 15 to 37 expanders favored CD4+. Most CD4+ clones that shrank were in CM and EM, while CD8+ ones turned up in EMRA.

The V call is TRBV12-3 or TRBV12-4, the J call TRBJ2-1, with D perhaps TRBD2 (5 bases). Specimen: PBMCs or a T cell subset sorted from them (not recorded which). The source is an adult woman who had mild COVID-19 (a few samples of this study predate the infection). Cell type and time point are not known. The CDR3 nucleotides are TGTGCCAGCAGTTTAATTCACCTAGCCACCAATGAGCAGTTCTTC. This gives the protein CASSLIHLATNEQFF.